A single sample gave rise to the 18 T cell receptor beta chains below, sequenced in a study of blood T cell repertoires in COVID-19. TCRdb's copy holds only in-frame clones and misses some; the assay was immunoSEQ multiplex PCR. This table has 150,000 to 200,000 clones, roughly 88% appearing once. Specimen: PBMCs or T cells enriched from blood (not recorded which). These receptor sequences come from a woman between 18 and 30 years old who had recovered from COVID-19.

The V gene is TRBV2, the J gene TRBJ1-1; weak D call: TRBD1 (5 bases). The CDR3 has 14 amino acids. Per the germline V gene, CDR1 is SNHLY and CDR2 is FYNNEI. Trimming cost V 5 bases and J 8 bases, with 18 bases left between them. The CDR3 sequence is CASSWRGLTWEAFF. Written as DNA, the CDR3 is TGTGCCAGCAGTTGGCGGGGACTCACGTGGGAAGCTTTCTTT.

The V call is TRBV27, the J call TRBJ2-7; 12 bases match TRBD2. The V gene's germline CDR1 is MNHEY and CDR2 SMNVEV (reference sequence). This CDR3 is 15 amino acids long. The junction had 5 bases not matched to a gene; V was cut back by 8 bases and J by 0 bases. As DNA, the CDR3 is TGTGCCAGCCGCGAACTAGCGGGAGGCTCCTACGAGCAGTACTTC. It specifies CASRELAGGSYEQYF.

This clone was observed once. J is TRBJ2-7 and V is TRBV4-1, with 9 nucleotides matching TRBD2. The V gene's germline CDR1 is MGHRA and CDR2 YSYEKL. The V gene end was trimmed by 0 bases and the J gene end by 2 bases; junction bases not matched to a gene: 11. The CDR3 covers 18 residues. The CDR3 loop is CASSQETGLALSTYEQYF. The CDR3 nucleotides read TGCGCCAGCAGCCAAGAAACCGGACTAGCGTTATCGACCTACGAGCAGTACTTC.

This sequence joins TRBV6-5 and TRBJ2-5; 11 nucleotides match TRBD2. The V gene end was trimmed by 5 bases and the J gene end by 7 bases; junction bases not matched to a gene: 9. This CDR3 is 15 amino acids long. Germline V gene lookup returns CDR1 MNHEY and CDR2 SVGAGI. In nucleotides, the CDR3 is TGTGCCAGCAGTCCGACTAGCGGGGTGCTAGGGACCCAGTACTTC. Residues: CASSPTSGVLGTQYF.

The chain couples TRBV14 to TRBJ1-4; 8 positions agree with TRBD1. Germline values: CDR1 SGHDN, CDR2 FVKESK. CDR3 size: 14 residues. J was trimmed by 8 bases and V by 6 bases; bases with no gene match: 8. Written as DNA, the CDR3 is TGTGCCAGCAGACCCAGGGGGCGTGGGGAAAAACTGTTTTTT. This encodes CASRPRGRGEKLFF. Drawing the rest from reference TRBV14 and TRBJ1-4, the complete variable domain is EAGVTQFPSHSVIEKGQTVTLRCDPISGHDNLYWYRRVMGKEIKFLLHFVKESKQDESGMPNNRFLAERTGGTYSTLKVQPAELEDSGVYFCASRPRGRGEKLFFGSGTQLSVL.

The chain recombines TRBV7-8 with TRBJ1-5; the D gene is possibly TRBD1 (5 bases). The ends were cut back, 1 base at V and 0 bases at J, with 10 bases in the middle. CDR3 length: 16 residues. Germline-derived CDR1 and CDR2 are SGHVS and FQNEAQ. The CDR3 loop is CASSLGSGDSNQPQHF. In DNA, the CDR3 is TGTGCCAGCAGCTTAGGATCGGGGGATAGCAATCAGCCCCAGCATTTT.

V is TRBV30 and J is TRBJ2-5; 7 nucleotides match TRBD2. Germline V CDR1 and CDR2: GTSNPN, SVGIG (reference sequence). The CDR3 has 14 residues. V was clipped by 4 bases and J by 5 bases; unmatched bases: 10. The CDR3 nucleotides read TGTGCCTGGACGGGTGGACTAGTTGGTGAGACCCAGTACTTC. It codes for CAWTGGLVGETQYF. The whole variable domain, filled in from reference TRBV30 and TRBJ2-5, reads SQTIHQWPATLVQPVGSPLSLECTVEGTSNPNLYWYRQAAGRGLQLLFYSVGIGQISSEVPQNLSASRPQDRQFILSSKKLLLSDSGFYLCAWTGGLVGETQYFGPGTRLLVL.

DNA for the CDR3: TGCGCCAGCAGCCAAGACGTTCAGCGGGGGGGTAGCACAGATACGCAGTATTTT. Translation gives CASSQDVQRGGSTDTQYF. The rearrangement uses TRBV4-3 and TRBJ2-3, with 10 bases aligning to TRBD2. Germline values: CDR1 LGHNA, CDR2 YSLEER. Unmatched junction bases numbered 6, after V lost 0 bases and J lost 0 bases. The CDR3 sequence is 18 residues long.

This clone was counted a few times. CDR3 sequence reads: CASSQDYSPLHF. CDR3 bases: TGTGCCAGCAGCCAGGATTATTCACCCCTCCACTTT. The gene calls are TRBV11-2 and TRBJ1-6; unclear D gene. V shed 5 bases and J shed 8 bases, with 7 bases lying between them. Germline assignment: CDR1 SGHAT and CDR2 FQNNGV. This CDR3 is built from 12 residues. The complete variable domain, with remaining parts taken from reference TRBV11-2 and TRBJ1-6, reads EAGVAQSPRYKIIEKRQSVAFWCNPISGHATLYWYQQILGQGPKLLIQFQNNGVVDDSQLPKDRFSAERLKGVDSTLKIQPAKLEDSAVYLCASSQDYSPLHFGNGTRLTVT.

The chain joins TRBV7-2 to TRBJ2-1; 7 positions agree with TRBD2. CDR3 size: 17 residues. Trimming cost V 1 base and J 0 bases; bases outside gene matches: 6. CDR1 is SGHTA and CDR2 is FQGNSA in the germline V gene. DNA for the CDR3: TGTGCCAGCAGCTTAGGTCTACTAGCGAACTCCTACAATGAGCAGTTCTTC. Protein sequence: CASSLGLLANSYNEQFF.

The rearrangement links TRBV6-2 or TRBV6-3 to TRBJ1-2; D possibly corresponds to TRBD1 (6 bases). V was shortened by 0 bases and J by 2 bases, with 16 bases between the two germline ends. Germline CDR1 reads MNHEY; CDR2 reads SVGEGT. This CDR3 has 17 amino acids. For the CDR3, the DNA is TGTGCCAGCAGTTACTCGATACAGGGAGCGAGCAACTATGGCTACACCTTC. Protein: CASSYSIQGASNYGYTF.

This clone was detected once. V and J are TRBV7-9 and TRBJ2-2; TRBD1 is a possible D gene (5 bases). Trimming shortened V by 6 bases and J by 7 bases, and 24 bases separated the two germline ends. Germline-derived CDR1 and CDR2 are SEHNR and FQNEAQ (reference sequence). CDR3 size: 17 residues. The chain's CDR3 is CASSILRTSNVVGELFF. The CDR3 nucleotides read TGTGCCAGCAGTATCCTCCGGACATCGAACGTAGTCGGGGAGCTGTTTTTT.

The rearrangement links TRBV24-1 to TRBJ2-5; weak D call: TRBD1 (6 bases). The germline CDR1 and CDR2 sequences are KGHDR and SFDVKD. This CDR3 region has 12 residues. The V end was cut by 2 bases, the J end by 7 bases, with 7 bases between. CDR3 region: CATSDSTGTQYF. The CDR3 region has the DNA TGTGCCACCAGTGATTCGACAGGGACCCAGTACTTC.

This rearrangement joins TRBV10-3 to TRBJ1-4; no reliable D call. Germline V gene data show CDR1 as ENHRY and CDR2 as SYGVKD. V was clipped by 11 bases and J by 7 bases, with 17 bases between them. This CDR3 has 13 amino acids. The CDR3: CAAAGGMGEKLFF. In DNA, the CDR3 is TGTGCCGCCGCGGGTGGGATGGGTGAAAAACTGTTTTTT.

This clone was seen just once. The gene calls are TRBV10-3 and TRBJ2-7, with 11 bases identical to TRBD2. J gave up 4 bases and V 8 bases, and 10 bases lay outside the gene matches. This CDR3 has 15 residues. Germline CDR1 is ENHRY and CDR2 is SYGVKD. CDR3 protein: CAIGKLAGANYEQYF. For the CDR3, the DNA is TGTGCCATCGGGAAACTAGCGGGGGCTAATTACGAGCAGTACTTC.

This chain joins TRBV7-2 and TRBJ2-7, with 12 bases that match TRBD2. Germline CDR1 is SGHTA and CDR2 is FQGNSA. The ends lost 5 bases at V and 7 bases at J; junction bases unmatched: 9. The CDR3 extends over 15 amino acids. The CDR3: CASSVTSGSEGEQYF. The CDR3, as DNA: TGTGCCAGCAGCGTGACTAGCGGGAGCGAGGGGGAGCAGTACTTC. Full variable domain (remainder filled in from reference TRBV7-2 and TRBJ2-7): GAGVSQSPSNKVTEKGKDVELRCDPISGHTALYWYRQSLGQGLEFLIYFQGNSAPDKSGLPSDRFSAERTGGSVSTLTIQRTQQEDSAVYLCASSVTSGSEGEQYFGPGTRLTVT.

The genes are TRBV6-1 and TRBJ1-1; D gene uncertain. This CDR3 is 14 amino acids long. V lost 2 bases, J lost 2 bases, and 9 bases lay in between. From germline, CDR1 is MNHNS and CDR2 SASEGT. In nucleotides, the CDR3 is TGTGCCAGCAGTGAATATACAGCAAACACTGAAGCTTTCTTT. Its translation: CASSEYTANTEAFF.

V and J are TRBV29-1 and TRBJ1-5; maybe TRBD1 (6 bases). V dropped 1 base and J dropped 2 bases, with 15 bases sitting between them. The CDR3 totals 16 residues. Germline CDR1 reads SQVTM; CDR2 reads ANQGSEA. The CDR3 bases are TGCAGCGTTGAAGGACAGGTACGCAGTTGCAATCAGCCCCAGCATTTT. It yields the protein CSVEGQVRSCNQPQHF.